This T cell receptor (beta chain) came from a study of post-analysis software for immune sequencing data (dated by TCRdb to between 2015 and 2017). About the full investigation: The recorded disease courses included relapsing-remitting, secondary progressive and progressive-relapsing multiple sclerosis, and some patients had no subtype annotation. The patient repertoires were set against eleven to twelve previously published healthy control repertoires from donors whose ages ranged from 6 to 25 years. A subset of samples was prepared in parallel using single-end sample barcoding, then pooled and co-amplified after Illumina adapter ligation.

From cysteine to phenylalanine, the CDR3 is 16 amino acids long. The CDR3 DNA has 48 bases and is translated from base 1. As encoded in the germline V gene, CDR1 is ENHRY while CDR2 is SYGVKD. V was cut back by 6 bases and J by 0 bases, leaving a gap of 14 bases between them. To demonstrate the VDJtools post-analysis software, the study profiled TCR beta repertoires from the peripheral blood of about 13 young patients with multiple sclerosis. The multiple sclerosis patients were children and adolescents between roughly 6 and 16 years of age. Receptors were amplified or captured by PCR. TCRdb names Illumina HiSeq 2500 as the instrument used. To reduce PCR and sequencing biases, unique molecular identifiers were incorporated into the TCR beta cDNA libraries. Per 1 to 10 million input T cells, around 500,000 cDNA molecules were obtained, such that each molecule approximated one T cell. The patient libraries were prepared and sequenced with the same protocol used for the earlier healthy control dataset. Within a given batch, samples were prepared together, multiplexed and sequenced on the same HiSeq lane. The study's own analysis went as follows. MIGEC was used to process the raw barcoded reads, and molecular identifier groups with only a single read were discarded before consensus assembly and CDR3 extraction. VDJtools was used for post-analysis of the clonotype tables, and diversity was normalized by down-sampling every dataset to the size of the smallest sample. In repertoire overlap clustering, CDR3 amino acid sequences, but not nucleotide sequences, were matched to correct batch-related cross-sample contamination. The public reads were quality trimmed at Q25 with fastp and then assembled into clones with MiXCR by TCRdb, keeping productive beta chains. All rows with the same CDR3 protein become a single entry with the most common DNA and genes. These V and J calls are TCRdb output, not the study's own analysis. This sample comprises about 460,000 distinct CDR3 sequences, nearly 45% of them detected only once. Over 10% of the sample belongs to the ten largest clones.

The investigation overall reported the following: Direct clustering with F measure showed strong co-clustering of samples prepared in the same batch, prompting a batch-effect correction. Multiple sclerosis patients had significantly lower normalized Chao1 diversity than controls, a result that suggests substantial peripheral T-cell clonal expansion. The multiple sclerosis patient group was slightly younger than the control group. Patients showed significantly higher frequencies than controls for roughly five TRBV segments, among them TRBV5-6, TRBV5-1 and TRBV20-1.

Of note for this clonotype: The target of this receptor is not known. No base-level quality is on record; no much larger clone is a single base apart.

The origin of this receptor is a girl aged 10 to 17 with multiple sclerosis. Sequenced material: blood. The V and J genes are TRBV10-3 and TRBJ2-2, and possibly TRBD2, on 5 matching bases. The CDR3 region reads CAIRAVSGANTGELFF. The DNA reads as follows: TGTGCCATCAGGGCCGTAAGCGGCGCGAACACCGGGGAGCTGTTTTTT.